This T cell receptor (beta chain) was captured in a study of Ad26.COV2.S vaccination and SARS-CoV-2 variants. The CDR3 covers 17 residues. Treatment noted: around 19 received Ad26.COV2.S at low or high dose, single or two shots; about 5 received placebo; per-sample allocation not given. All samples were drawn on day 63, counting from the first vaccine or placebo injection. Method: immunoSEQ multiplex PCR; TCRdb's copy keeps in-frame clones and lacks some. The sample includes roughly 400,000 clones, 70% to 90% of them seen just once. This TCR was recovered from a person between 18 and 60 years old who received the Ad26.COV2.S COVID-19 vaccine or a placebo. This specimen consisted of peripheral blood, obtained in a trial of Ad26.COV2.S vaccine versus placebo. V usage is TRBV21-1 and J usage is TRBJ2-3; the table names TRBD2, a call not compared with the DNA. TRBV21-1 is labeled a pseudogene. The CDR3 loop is CASSKAGLAEGGNTQYF. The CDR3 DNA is TGTGCCAGCAGCAAAGCAGGGCTAGCGGAGGGCGGCAATACGCAGTATTTT.